What follows are 3 T cell receptor beta chains derived from one specimen sequenced in a study of T cell repertoires in cytomegalovirus infection (dated by TCRdb to 2018 to 2020). Sequencing used an Illumina HiSeq 1500. Clones were called with MiXCR by TCRdb after fastp trimmed the public reads at Q25, and only in-frame beta chains were retained. Merged by CDR3 protein, the rows form single entries marked with the most common genes and DNA. A total of around 530,000 distinct CDR3 sequences appear in this sample, 26% of them only once. The ten largest clones represent approximately 13% of the sample. Sequencing used PBMCs. The receptors stem from a human donor in good health (CMV status not recorded). Some clones in this sample may be carry-over from other donors' samples.

This clonotype was observed a handful of times. This chain links TRBV20-1 with TRBJ2-3; perhaps D is TRBD1 or TRBD2 (5 bases each). Trimming took off 6 bases at V and 0 bases at J, with 16 bases between the two ends. Germline values: CDR1 DFQATT, CDR2 SNEGSKA (reference sequence). The CDR3 has 15 residues. In DNA, the CDR3 is TGCAGTGCGAAGAGGCCCGGGACGAGCACAGATACGCAGTATTTT. Translating gives CSAKRPGTSTDTQYF.

This rearrangement joins TRBV7-9 to TRBJ2-5; D tentatively fits TRBD1 or TRBD2 (6 bases each). V lost 2 bases and J lost 9, with 19 bases in between. The germline V gene encodes CDR1 SEHNR and CDR2 FQNEAQ (reference sequence). CDR3 length: 15 residues. Here the CDR3 DNA reads TGTGCCAGCAGCTTACGTCGGGGGCTAAGGGAGGCCCAGTACTTC. Its translation is CASSLRRGLREAQYF. Drawing the rest from reference TRBV7-9 and TRBJ2-5, the complete variable domain is DTGVSQNPRHKITKRGQNVTFRCDPISEHNRLYWYRQTLGQGPEFLTYFQNEAQLEKSRLLSDRFSAERPKGSFSTLEIQRTEQGDSAMYLCASSLRRGLREAQYFGPGTRLLVL.

Regarding this clonotype: This is likely a read error, given that the CDR3 carries no conserved phenylalanine or tryptophan at its end. The rearrangement uses TRBV25-1 and TRBJ1-3; TRBD1 might be the D (6 bases). The ends were cut back, 2 bases at V and 0 bases at J, with 8 bases in the middle. This CDR3 has 15 amino acids. Germline V gene data show CDR1 as MGHDK and CDR2 as SYGVNS. The CDR3 reads CASSETGRSGNTIYL. CDR3 DNA: TGTGCCAGCAGTGAAACAGGGCGCTCTGGAAACACCATATATCTT.